This T cell receptor (beta chain) was captured by sequencing in a study of T cell responses to AZD1222 COVID-19 vaccine. Notes on the study in general: Repertoire sampling occurred only after the peak T cell response.

This clone has just one count. As yet, its antigen is unknown. The CDR3 has 16 amino acids. Sequenced by immunoSEQ multiplex PCR; TCRdb stores in-frame clones only, minus some. The sample has 130,000 to 150,000 clones; 80% to 90% are singletons. Here the sequenced sample was peripheral blood, taken on day 0 of AZD1222 vaccination. The receptor was isolated from an adult in good health. The gene calls are TRBV21-1 and TRBJ1-4. TRBV21-1 is a pseudogene segment. Here the CDR3 DNA reads TGTGCCAGCAGCAAAGTGGAGCGTGCAACTAATGAAAAACTGTTTTTT. It encodes CASSKVERATNEKLFF.